This is a list of T cell receptor beta chains from one sample in a study of CD8+CD57+ T cells in acquired aplastic anemia. TCRdb independently ran MiXCR on the reads; one entry per CDR3 protein. Counted here are more than 150,000 distinct CDR3 sequences, around half occurring once; the ten biggest clones make up 9.7%. The sample consisted of sorted CD4+, CD8+, or CD8+CD57+ T cells (not recorded which) from PBMCs. These receptors were obtained from a human donor with aplastic anemia. CDR3s include the opening cysteine and the closing phenylalanine or tryptophan. D genes are given only for firm matches. The size entry is marked missing in some rows and otherwise reads once, few, many or a size class.

TRBJ2-5	TRBV20-1	TRBD2	many	TGCAGTGCTAGGGGACTAGCGGGAGAGGTCAGCGAGACCCAGTACTTC	CSARGLAGEVSETQYF
TRBJ1-5	TRBV9	-	-	TGTGCCAGCAGCGTAGTTCAGCCCCAGCATTTT	CASSVVQPQHF
TRBJ2-5	TRBV4-2	-	many	TGTGCCAGCAGCCAAGAGATTGAGCTGGGGGGGCCAGAGACCCAGTACTTC	CASSQEIELGGPETQYF
TRBJ2-3	TRBV25-1	-	-	TGTGCCAGCAGTATATCTAGCACAGATAAGCAGTATTTT	CASSISSTDKQYF
TRBJ2-7	TRBV10-3	TRBD2	-	TGTGCCATCAGTGAGAGGACTAGCGGAAACGAGCAGTACTTC	CAISERTSGNEQYF
TRBJ1-2	TRBV20-1	TRBD1	-	TGCAGTGCTAGAGTTTGGGCTGGGGGACAGGGCGACTACACCTTC	CSARVWAGGQGDYTF
TRBJ1-1	TRBV28	-	few	TGTGCCAGCAGTTTACCCCGGGGTCCAGCGTACATGAACACTGAAGCTTTCTTT	CASSLPRGPAYMNTEAFF
TRBJ1-1	TRBV19	-	-	TGTGCCGGTAGTTCGCTGGCGGGGAGCACTGAAGCTTTCTTT	CAGSSLAGSTEAFF
TRBJ1-2	TRBV25-1	-	-	TGTGCCAGCAGTGATAGGGACAAACTCTATGGCTACACCTTC	CASSDRDKLYGYTF
TRBJ1-1	TRBV24-1	TRBD1	many	TGTGCCACCAGTGATTGGGGGACAGGGGAAGCTTTCTTT	CATSDWGTGEAFF
TRBJ1-5	TRBV15	-	-	TGTGCCACCAGCAGAGATATCGGGTGGGATGACAATCAGCCCCAGCATTTT	CATSRDIGWDDNQPQHF
TRBJ1-2	TRBV19	-	-	TGTGCCAGTAGTATAGGTACATCGATCGATGGCTACACCTTC	CASSIGTSIDGYTF
TRBJ2-7	TRBV24-1	-	many	TGTGTTACGGGGAACTCTTCCTACGAGCAGTACTTC	CVTGNSSYEQYF
TRBJ2-1	TRBV15	TRBD1	-	TGTGCCACCAGCAGGACCCGGGACAGTCTCTACAATGAGCAGTTCTTC	CATSRTRDSLYNEQFF
TRBJ2-3	TRBV5-1	-	many	TGCGCCAGCAGCCTCCGGGACGGGTCTAGGGATACGCAGTATTTT	CASSLRDGSRDTQYF
TRBJ2-7	TRBV25-1	TRBD2	many	TGTGCCAGCAGTCCGAAACAAGGGACAGCCGGGACTAGCGGTACCTACGAGCAGTACTTC	CASSPKQGTAGTSGTYEQYF
TRBJ2-5	TRBV7-9	-	-	TGTGCGTCGACAGCCCAAGAGACCCAGTACTTC	CASTAQETQYF
TRBJ2-7	TRBV5-6	TRBD1	-	TGTGCCAGCAAGGACGGGGACAGGGTCCACGAGCAGTACTTC	CASKDGDRVHEQYF
TRBJ1-1	TRBV6-5	-	-	TGTGCCAGCAGTTACTCTGCACGCTTGAACACTGAAGCTTTCTTT	CASSYSARLNTEAFF
TRBJ1-1	TRBV24-1	TRBD1	-	TGTGCCACCAGCGACAGGGCGAACACTGAAGCTTTCTTT	CATSDRANTEAFF
TRBJ1-2	TRBV12-3/TRBV12-4	-	many	TGTGCCAGCAGAACACAGATACCTAACTATGGCTACACCTTC	CASRTQIPNYGYTF
TRBJ1-2	TRBV6-5	-	-	TGTGCCAGCAGTTACGGCGGAGGTGTAGGCTACACCTTC	CASSYGGGVGYTF
TRBJ2-2	TRBV5-1	-	-	TGCGCCAGCAGCTTGGCCTCACAGAACACCGGGGAGCTGTTTTTT	CASSLASQNTGELFF
TRBJ2-3	TRBV19	-	-	TGTGCCAGTAGTATAAGCAGGGTGAGCACAGATACGCAGTATTTT	CASSISRVSTDTQYF
TRBJ1-6	TRBV6-1	-	few	TGTGCCAGCAGCTCTGATGACGCTAATTCACCCCTCCACTTT	CASSSDDANSPLHF